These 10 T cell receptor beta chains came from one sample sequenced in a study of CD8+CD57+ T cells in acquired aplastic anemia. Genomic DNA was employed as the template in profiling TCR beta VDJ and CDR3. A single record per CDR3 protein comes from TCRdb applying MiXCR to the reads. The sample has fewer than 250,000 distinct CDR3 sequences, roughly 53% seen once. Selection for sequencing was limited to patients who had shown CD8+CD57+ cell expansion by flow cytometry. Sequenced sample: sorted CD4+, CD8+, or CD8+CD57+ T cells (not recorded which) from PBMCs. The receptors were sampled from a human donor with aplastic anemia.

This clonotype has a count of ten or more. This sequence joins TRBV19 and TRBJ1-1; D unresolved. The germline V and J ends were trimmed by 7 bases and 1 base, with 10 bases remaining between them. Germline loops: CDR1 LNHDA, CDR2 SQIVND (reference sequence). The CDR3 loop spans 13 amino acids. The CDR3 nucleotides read TGTGCCAGTACCGGTCGGCGGAACACTGAAGCTTTCTTT. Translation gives CASTGRRNTEAFF.

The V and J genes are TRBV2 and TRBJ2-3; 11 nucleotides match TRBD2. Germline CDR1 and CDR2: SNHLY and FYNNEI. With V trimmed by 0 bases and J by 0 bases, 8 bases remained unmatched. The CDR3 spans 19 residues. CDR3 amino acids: CASSEARASGGTSTDTQYF. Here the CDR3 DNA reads TGTGCCAGCAGTGAAGCGCGGGCTAGCGGGGGGACTAGCACAGATACGCAGTATTTT.

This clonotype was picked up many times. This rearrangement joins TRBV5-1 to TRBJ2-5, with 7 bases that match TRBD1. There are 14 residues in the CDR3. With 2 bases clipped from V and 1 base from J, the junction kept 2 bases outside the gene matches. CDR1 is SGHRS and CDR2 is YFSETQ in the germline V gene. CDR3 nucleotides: TGCGCCAGCAGCTTCGGGGACAGCCAAGAGACCCAGTACTTC. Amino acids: CASSFGDSQETQYF.

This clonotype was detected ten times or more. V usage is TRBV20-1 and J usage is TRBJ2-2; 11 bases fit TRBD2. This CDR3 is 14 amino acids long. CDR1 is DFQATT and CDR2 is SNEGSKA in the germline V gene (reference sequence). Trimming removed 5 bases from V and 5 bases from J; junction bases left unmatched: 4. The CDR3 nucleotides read TGCAGTGCTGGGGGACTAGCGGATACCGGGGAGCTGTTTTTT. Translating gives CSAGGLADTGELFF.

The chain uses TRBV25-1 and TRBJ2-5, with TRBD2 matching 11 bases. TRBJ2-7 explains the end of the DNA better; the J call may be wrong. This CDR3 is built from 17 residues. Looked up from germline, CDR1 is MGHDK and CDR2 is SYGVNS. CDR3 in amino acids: CASSEGSGGAAFHEQYF. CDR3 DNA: TGTGCCAGCAGTGAGGGTAGCGGGGGGGCCGCCTTCCACGAGCAGTACTTC.

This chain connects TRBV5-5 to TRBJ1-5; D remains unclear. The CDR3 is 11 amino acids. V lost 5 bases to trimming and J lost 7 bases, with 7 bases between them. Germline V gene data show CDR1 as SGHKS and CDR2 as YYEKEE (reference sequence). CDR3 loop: CASRRKQPQHF. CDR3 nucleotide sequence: TGTGCCAGCAGGAGGAAACAGCCCCAGCATTTT. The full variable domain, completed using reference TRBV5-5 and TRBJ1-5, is DAGVTQSPTHLIKTRGQQVTLRCSPISGHKSVSWYQQVLGQGPQFIFQYYEKEERGRGNFPDRFSARQFPNYSSELNVNALLLGDSALYLCASRRKQPQHFGDGTRLSIL.

CDR3 in DNA: TGTGCCAGCAGCGGAGGGGTCTCTGGGGCCAACGTCCTGACTTTC. As protein: CASSGGVSGANVLTF. This chain uses TRBV28 with TRBJ2-6; D is perhaps TRBD2 (6 bases). The CDR3 covers 15 residues. V lost 6 bases and J 0 bases, leaving 9 bases between the germline ends. The germline CDR1 and CDR2 sequences are MDHEN and SYDVKM. The full variable domain, its missing parts supplied by reference TRBV28 and TRBJ2-6, is DVKVTQSSRYLVKRTGEKVFLECVQDMDHENMFWYRQDPGLGLRLIYFSYDVKMKEKGDIPEGYSVSREKKERFSLILESASTNQTSMYLCASSGGVSGANVLTFGAGSRLTVL.

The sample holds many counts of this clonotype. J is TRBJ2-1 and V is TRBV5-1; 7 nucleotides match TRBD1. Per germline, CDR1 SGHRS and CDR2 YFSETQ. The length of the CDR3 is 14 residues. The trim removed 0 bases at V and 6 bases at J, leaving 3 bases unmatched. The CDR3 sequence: CASSLAAGGNEQFF. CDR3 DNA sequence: TGCGCCAGCAGCTTGGCAGCAGGGGGCAATGAGCAGTTCTTC. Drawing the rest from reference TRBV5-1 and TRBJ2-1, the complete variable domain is KAGVTQTPRYLIKTRGQQVTLSCSPISGHRSVSWYQQTPGQGLQFLFEYFSETQRNKGNFPGRFSGRQFSNSRSEMNVSTLELGDSALYLCASSLAAGGNEQFFGPGTRLTVL.

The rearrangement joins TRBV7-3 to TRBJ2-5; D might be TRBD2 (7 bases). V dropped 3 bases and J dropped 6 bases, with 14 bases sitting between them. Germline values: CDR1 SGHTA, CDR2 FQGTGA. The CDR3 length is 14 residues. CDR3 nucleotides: TGTGCCAGCAGCTTGGTAGGGGGAGGGAAGACCCAGTACTTC. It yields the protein CASSLVGGGKTQYF.

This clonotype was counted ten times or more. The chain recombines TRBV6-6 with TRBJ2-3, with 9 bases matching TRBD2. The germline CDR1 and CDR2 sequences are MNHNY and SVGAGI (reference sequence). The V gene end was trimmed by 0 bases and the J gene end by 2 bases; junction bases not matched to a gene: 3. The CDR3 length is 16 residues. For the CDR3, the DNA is TGTGCCAGCAGTTACTCACGCGGGGGGGCCACAGATACGCAGTATTTT. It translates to CASSYSRGGATDTQYF.